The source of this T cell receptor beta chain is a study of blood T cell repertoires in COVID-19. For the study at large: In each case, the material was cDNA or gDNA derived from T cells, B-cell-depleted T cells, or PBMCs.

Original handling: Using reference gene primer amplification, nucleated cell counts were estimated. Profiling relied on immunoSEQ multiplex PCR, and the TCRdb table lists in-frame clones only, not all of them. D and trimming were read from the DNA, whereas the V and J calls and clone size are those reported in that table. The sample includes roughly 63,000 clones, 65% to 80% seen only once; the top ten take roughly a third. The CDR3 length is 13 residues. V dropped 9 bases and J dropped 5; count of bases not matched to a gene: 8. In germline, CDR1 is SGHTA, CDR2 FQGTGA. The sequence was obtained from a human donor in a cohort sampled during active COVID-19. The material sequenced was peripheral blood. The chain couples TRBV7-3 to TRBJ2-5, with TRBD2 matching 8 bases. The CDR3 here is CASSGTLRETQYF. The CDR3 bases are TGTGCCAGTAGCGGGACTCTGCGGGAGACCCAGTACTTC.